The present entry profiles one TCR beta chain with its context. Its antigen is still unknown. Nothing much larger sits one base from this clone, and base qualities are not available. This specimen's time point label, interpreted: patch test 1, 2 weeks after DPC sensitization. The treatment or condition label here, explained by the study, means: therapeutic diphenylcyclopropenone sensitization with weekly scalp DPC. At each patch-test visit, blood was drawn before the patch test was applied. Patients were eligible if aged 18 to 70, diagnosed with alopecia and judged suitable for DPC therapy, and pregnant patients were excluded. Unfractionated whole blood was collected in Tempus Blood RNA tubes, and total RNA was extracted from that blood. The germline V gene gives CDR1 as SGHAT and CDR2 as FQNNGV. V is clipped by 5 bases and J by 3 bases, and the sequence between their germline boundaries is 16 bases long. Counted from cysteine to phenylalanine, this CDR3 has 15 amino acids. Only the CDR3 part of the read is kept: 45 bases, read in frame from the first base.

Receptor libraries were prepared by RACE. TCRdb shows the sequencer as NextSeq 500. During library preparation, unique molecular identifiers were attached to individual cDNA molecules so that TCRs could be counted quantitatively and reproducibly. From each blood RNA sample, both TCR alpha and TCR beta chains were sequenced. Concerning the study's data processing: A median of about 87,000 TCRs per sample was observed, with a range of about 20,000 to 750,000. The Decombinator software suite was used to annotate the V, J and CDR3 of the TCR reads. For the PS versus PT1 abundance plots, all samples were subsampled to the same number of TCRs (28,000). Expanded TCRs were defined as absent before sensitization and observed at least eight times at the 2-week time point. TCRdb cleaned the public reads at Q25 with fastp, built clones with MiXCR and kept in-frame beta chains. Identical CDR3 proteins give one entry, which carries the most common genes and DNA. These V and J calls rely on TCRdb rather than the paper's analysis. The sample table records 180,000 or so distinct CDR3 sequences; around 24% of these occur just once. Clones ranked in the top ten supply approximately 6.7% of the sample.

The data stem from a study of human T cells and chemical hapten exposure (dated by TCRdb to the early 2020s). Regarding the study in general: For sensitization, 2% DPC in acetone was applied to an approximately 2 cm by approximately 2 cm area of upper inner arm skin. Weekly therapeutic DPC doses were additionally applied to the scalp of patients throughout the approximately 24-week study period. Patch testing on the upper back used Finn chambers containing 0.01% DPC, with scoring done after 6 days according to International Contact Dermatitis Research Group standards. Most of the patients in the cohort were female, and the cohort covered alopecia areata with under or over 50% scalp involvement, alopecia totalis and alopecia universalis. Libraries were pooled for sequencing, and variation in per-sample TCR yields was attributed mainly to small differences in library volumes within the pool. The study tracked peripheral blood TCR repertoire changes in vivo during primary and secondary sensitization to the hapten diphenylcyclopropenone (DPC) in alopecia patients. Blood samples were taken from patients before sensitization (week 0) and then at 2, 6 and about 24 weeks after DPC sensitization. For TCR sequencing, blood came from 25 to 35 alopecia patients at anywhere from one to four time points (pre-sensitization, 2, 6 and 24 weeks).

Paper-wide results and their limitations: The number of PT1 expanded TCRs positively correlated with patch test score, significant at thresholds 8, 16 and 32 but not 4. Significantly more large CDR3 similarity clusters were formed by expanded TCRs than by pre-sensitization or healthy control sets, consistent with antigen-driven responses. Because all patients had alopecia, a presumed autoimmune disease, the immune response of the patients might differ from that of healthy individuals. No change with DPC sensitization was found in the number of TCRs above 1 in 1000 frequency, and no evidence of global repertoire structure alterations was found. After repeated subsampling, the strength of the expansion versus patch-test correlation and the threshold at which it became significant changed.

This sample comprised whole blood, obtained in connection with sensitization to the hapten diphenylcyclopropenone (DPC). Recombination linked TRBV11-2 to TRBJ2-5; TRBD1 could be the D gene, as 6 bases match. This sequence originates from a woman aged 50 to 60 with alopecia areata. Some clones in this sample may be carry-over from other donors' samples. The nucleotide sequence reads as follows: TGTGCCAGCAGCCCCGGGCAGGGGATTGAAGAGACCCAGTACTTC. It is translated as CASSPGQGIEETQYF.